Listed below are T cell receptor beta chains from one sample, sequenced in a study of OX40 agonist ivuxolimab in advanced cancers. Measured with immunoSEQ multiplex PCR; TCRdb has only the in-frame clones, and not every one. The sample contains roughly 80,000 clones, about 80% of which appear only once. This specimen was CD4+ or CD8+ T cells sorted from blood, taken in a trial of the OX40 agonist ivuxolimab. Receptors were obtained from an adult with an advanced solid tumor such as melanoma, head and neck, liver or kidney cancer. The CDR3 runs from the conserved cysteine through the conserved F or W. The order of the fields is J gene, clone size, V gene, D gene, CDR3 length, CDR3 DNA, CDR3 protein. The D gene is left open where the match is weak. Clone size is shown for a subset of rows, as once, few, many or a class of expanded clone.

>TRBJ2-2|NA|TRBV27|TRBD1|18
TGTGCCAGCAGTTTATCGTTCAGGGGGACGGCTAACACCGGGGAGCTGTTTTTT
CASSLSFRGTANTGELFF
>TRBJ2-3|once|TRBV9|NA|15
TGTGCCAGCAGCGTAGGGGTAGGCGGGACAGATACGCAGTATTTT
CASSVGVGGTDTQYF
>TRBJ2-3|NA|TRBV19|NA|14
TGTGCCAGTAGTATGTTAGCCCCGACGGGGGAGCAGTATTTT
CASSMLAPTGEQYF
>TRBJ2-7|NA|TRBV20-1|NA|11
TGCAGTGCTAGGAGGGAAGCCGAGCAGTACTTC
CSARREAEQYF
>TRBJ1-5|NA|TRBV29-1|NA|13
TGCAGCGTTGCAGGGGCTCCCAATCAGCCCCAGCATTTT
CSVAGAPNQPQHF
>TRBJ2-7|once|TRBV6-1|TRBD1|11
TGTGCCGGCGGACAGGGCTACGAGCAGTACTTC
CAGGQGYEQYF
>TRBJ2-1|NA|TRBV29-1|NA|12
TGCAGCGTTGTCGAAAACTACAATGAGCAGTTCTTC
CSVVENYNEQFF
>TRBJ1-5|NA|TRBV2|NA|13
TGTGCCAGCGGGGGTCAAGAGGATCAGCCCCAGCATTTT
CASGGQEDQPQHF
>TRBJ1-1|NA|TRBV28|NA|14
TGTGCCAGCAGTACACAGGGCCCGAACACTGAAGCTTTCTTT
CASSTQGPNTEAFF
>TRBJ1-6|NA|TRBV25-1|NA|16
TGTGCCAGCAGTGGGGACACCAGAGAGTATAATTCACCCCTCCACTTT
CASSGDTREYNSPLHF
>TRBJ2-7|few|TRBV5-1|TRBD1|17
TGCGCCAGCAGCTTGGAATTAAGCGGGACAGGGGGTGACGAGCAGTACTTC
CASSLELSGTGGDEQYF
>TRBJ2-3|once|TRBV29-1|NA|13
TGCAGCGTTGTGGCGCTTCTTGTAGATACGCAGTATTTT
CSVVALLVDTQYF
>TRBJ2-1|NA|TRBV10-3|TRBD1|13
TGTGCCAACCGGGACAGTATTAACAATGAGCAGTTCTTC
CANRDSINNEQFF
>TRBJ1-5|NA|TRBV18|NA|14
TGTGCCAGCTCACCACAGGGGCAGAATCAGCCCCAGCATTTT
CASSPQGQNQPQHF
>TRBJ1-2|NA|TRBV19|TRBD1|13
TGTGCCAGTAGTGTGGACAGGGAGCATGGCTACACCTTC
CASSVDREHGYTF
>TRBJ2-5|NA|TRBV27|NA|15
TGTGCCAGCAGTTTTGACTCCTCTGGAGTAGAGACCCAGTACTTC
CASSFDSSGVETQYF
>TRBJ2-1|NA|TRBV29-1|TRBD1|13
TGCAGCGCGCGACAGGGGGCGGGGAATGAGCAGTTCTTC
CSARQGAGNEQFF
>TRBJ2-1|NA|TRBV19|NA|13
TGTGCCAGTGGGACGGTTTCCTACAATGAGCAGTTCTTC
CASGTVSYNEQFF
>TRBJ2-7|NA|TRBV18|TRBD2|17
TGTGCCAGCTCTCCTTTTTCTAGCGGGGGGTCTCTCCCCGAGCAGTACTTC
CASSPFSSGGSLPEQYF
>TRBJ2-7|NA|TRBV27|NA|13
TGTGCCAGCAGTTTAAGGACATCCAACGAGCAGTACTTC
CASSLRTSNEQYF
>TRBJ1-3|NA|TRBV5-4|TRBD1|16
TGTGCCAGCAGCTTGGGACAGGGGGCTTCAGGAAACACCATATATTTT
CASSLGQGASGNTIYF
>TRBJ1-2|NA|TRBV28|NA|14
TGTGCCAGCAGTCCGCCTGGGACGGCGATGGGGTACACCTTC
CASSPPGTAMGYTF
>TRBJ1-5|few|TRBV27|TRBD1|15
TGTGCCAGCAGGGCCCGACAGGGAAGTGGGCAGCCCCAGCATTTT
CASRARQGSGQPQHF
>TRBJ1-1|NA|TRBV7-2|NA|11
TGTGCCAGCAGCGCTCGTATAGAAGCTTTCTTT
CASSARIEAFF
>TRBJ2-3|NA|TRBV6-6|NA|15
TGTGCCAGCAGCCGCGATAGAGAACAGGGAGGTACGCAGTATTTT
CASSRDREQGGTQYF
>TRBJ2-7|NA|TRBV11-2|NA|15
TGTGCCAGCAGCTGGACAGATGGGGGTGGCTACGAGCAGTACTTC
CASSWTDGGGYEQYF
>TRBJ2-7|NA|TRBV19|NA|11
TGTGCCAGTAGTATCGGGACACAGCAGTACTTC
CASSIGTQQYF
>TRBJ2-6|NA|TRBV29-1|NA|15
TGCAGCGTTGAAGGGCAGGGGTCTGGGGCCAACGTCCTGACTTTC
CSVEGQGSGANVLTF
>TRBJ2-2|NA|TRBV4-2|TRBD2|16
TGTGCCAGCAGCCAAAAGACTAGCGGGGGTACCGGGGAGCTGTTTTTT
CASSQKTSGGTGELFF
>TRBJ1-1|NA|TRBV30|NA|12
TGTGCCTGGAGTGAAAGTTACGGGGAAGCTTTCTTT
CAWSESYGEAFF
>TRBJ1-1|once|TRBV28|TRBD1|13
TGTGCCAGCAGAGTACAGGGGTCCACTGAAGCTTTCTTT
CASRVQGSTEAFF
>TRBJ2-1|few|TRBV11-2|NA|14
TGTGCCAGCGAGCCAGGGCGAGCCTACAATGAGCAGTTCTTC
CASEPGRAYNEQFF
>TRBJ2-1|NA|TRBV30|TRBD1|14
TGTGCCTGGAGTGTGACAGGGCCGTACAATGAGCAGTTCTTC
CAWSVTGPYNEQFF
>TRBJ1-2|few|TRBV7-2|NA|15
TGTGCCAGCAGCCCAATGGACGGGCTGCGCTATGGCTACACCTTC
CASSPMDGLRYGYTF
>TRBJ1-4|NA|TRBV7-9|TRBD1|14
TGTGCCAGCAGCGCGGACAGGGGTAATGAAAAACTGTTTTTT
CASSADRGNEKLFF
>TRBJ1-3|NA|TRBV5-6|TRBD1|15
TGTGCCAGCGACCAGACAGGGACCTCTGGAAACACCATATATTTT
CASDQTGTSGNTIYF
>TRBJ2-5|NA|TRBV6-6|TRBD2|16
TGTGCCAGCAGTTCAGGGACTAGCGGGGGTTTTGAGACCCAGTACTTC
CASSSGTSGGFETQYF
>TRBJ1-2|NA|TRBV2|TRBD1|14
TGTGCCAGCTCCCAGTTCGGACAGGCGGGAGGCTACACCTTC
CASSQFGQAGGYTF
>TRBJ1-1|NA|TRBV7-2|TRBD1|13
TGTGCCAGCAGCTCGACAGGGCGGACTGAAGCTTTCTTT
CASSSTGRTEAFF